This TCR beta chain was observed in a study. The TRBV12-4/TRBJ1-2 clonotypes were amplified using barcode primers with ligated adaptors. TCRdb reprocessed the multiplex PCR reads with MiXCR, giving one entry per CDR3 protein. In the table there are about 120 distinct CDR3 sequences, about 4.3% of which are singletons. The sample comprised naive CD4+ T cells sorted from blood. Subset given: naive CD4+ T cells, CD4+CD45RA+CD25-. The receptor source for this set is a female donor with breast cancer.

This clonotype is deemed large. The chain recombines TRBV12-3 or TRBV12-4 with TRBJ1-2, with 7 nucleotides matching TRBD1. J gave up 7 bases and V 6 bases, and 5 bases lay outside the gene matches. The length of the CDR3 is 12 residues. CDR3 sequence reads: CASSKTGLGYTF. For the CDR3, the DNA is TGTGCCAGCAGCAAGACAGGGCTTGGCTACACCTTC.